The present TCR beta chain was sequenced within a study of T cells after yellow fever vaccination. Germline V gene sequence: CDR1 MGHDK, CDR2 SYGVNS. Trimming cost V 7 bases and J 2 bases, with 29 bases left between them. This CDR3 region has 19 residues. Each CDR3 protein gets one entry after TCRdb re-called the 5' RACE reads with MiXCR. The sample contains 250,000 to 350,000 distinct CDR3 sequences, around 4.3% of which appear only once. The source material was PBMCs, sampled 15 days after the yellow fever booster vaccination. The sequence derives from a man aged 18 to 30 who received the YFV17D yellow fever vaccine. The chain joins TRBV25-1 to TRBJ1-1; D remains ambiguous. The CDR3 DNA is TGTGCCAGCAATCCCCGAGAGACGGACCTACGGTCGAGTAACACTGAAGCTTTCTTT. As protein: CASNPRETDLRSSNTEAFF.